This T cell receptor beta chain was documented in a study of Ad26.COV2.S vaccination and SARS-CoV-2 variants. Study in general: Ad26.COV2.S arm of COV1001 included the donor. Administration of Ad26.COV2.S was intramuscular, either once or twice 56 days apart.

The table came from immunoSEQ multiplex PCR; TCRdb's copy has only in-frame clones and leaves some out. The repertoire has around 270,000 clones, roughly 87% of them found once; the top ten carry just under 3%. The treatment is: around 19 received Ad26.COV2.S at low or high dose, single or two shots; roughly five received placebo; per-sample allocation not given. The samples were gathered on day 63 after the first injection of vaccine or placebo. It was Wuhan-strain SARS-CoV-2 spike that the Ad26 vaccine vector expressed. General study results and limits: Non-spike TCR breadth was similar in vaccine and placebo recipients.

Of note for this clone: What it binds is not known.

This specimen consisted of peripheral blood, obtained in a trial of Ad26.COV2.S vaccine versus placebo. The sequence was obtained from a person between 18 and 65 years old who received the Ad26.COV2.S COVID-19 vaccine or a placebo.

The CDR3 DNA reads TGTGCCAGCAGCCAAACTAGCGGATACACAGATACGCAGTATTTT. It is translated as CASSQTSGYTDTQYF. The chain links TRBV3-1 (or the pseudogene TRBV3-2) to TRBJ2-3, with 8 bases aligning to TRBD2. The CDR3 has 15 residues. Trimming at V came to 2 bases and at J to 2 bases, leaving 3 bases not matched to a gene. Germline V gives CDR1 LGHDT, CDR2 YNNKEL (reference sequence).